The 9 T cell receptor beta chains given below trace back to one sample, sequenced in a study of cytomegalovirus exposure and HLA in healthy donors (dated by TCRdb to about 2017). Libraries came from the immunoSEQ multiplex PCR assay. For the multiplex PCR, a mixture combining 60 forward primers for TCR Vbeta segments and 13 reverse primers for TCR Jbeta segments was used. In its TCRdb copy, this immuneACCESS table keeps in-frame sequences only and misses some clones. Where compared with another copy, unresolved V genes explain less than half of these, and the others have no known cause. For this sample there are about 140,000 clones; about 80% appear just once. The top ten hold 5% to 8% of the sample. Sequencing was done on a sample of PBMCs. The source of these receptors is a woman aged 35 to 49 in good health and CMV-seropositive.

This clone turned up a few times. The chain carries TRBV5-4 and TRBJ2-5, with TRBD2 matching over 8 bases. Germline lookup yields CDR1 SGHNT and CDR2 YYREEE (reference sequence). This CDR3 contains 16 residues. After removal of 5 bases from V and 3 bases from J, the junction contained 12 bases not matched to a gene. CDR3 DNA: TGTGCCAGCAGGGGGGGCCTCACGGGAGGGGAAGAGACCCAGTACTTC. The encoded protein is CASRGGLTGGEETQYF. Filled out from reference TRBV5-4 and TRBJ2-5, the complete variable domain reads ETGVTQSPTHLIKTRGQQVTLRCSSQSGHNTVSWYQQALGQGPQFIFQYYREEENGRGNFPPRFSGLQFPNYSSELNVNALELDDSALYLCASRGGLTGGEETQYFGPGTRLLVL.

CDR3 in amino acids: CASSLSSGSYDEQFF. In nucleotides, the CDR3 is TGTGCCAGCAGCTTAAGTAGCGGGAGTTACGATGAGCAGTTCTTC. The V call is TRBV11-2, the J call TRBJ2-1; 9 bases are a match to TRBD2. The CDR3 loop spans 15 amino acids. The V gene end was trimmed by 2 bases and the J gene end by 8 bases; junction bases not matched to a gene: 7. Germline values: CDR1 SGHAT, CDR2 FQNNGV.

The J gene is TRBJ2-7, the V gene TRBV2; maybe TRBD2 (5 bases). CDR3 length: 12 amino acids. The V end lost 10 bases, the J end lost 1 base, and 11 bases lay between the germline ends. CDR1 and CDR2 (germline): SNHLY, FYNNEI. CDR3 region: CATGGSSYEQYF. The CDR3 region has the DNA TGTGCCACCGGCGGGTCATCCTACGAGCAGTACTTC.

J is TRBJ1-6 and V is TRBV28; no firm D call. There are 15 residues in the CDR3. Trimming cost V 6 bases and J 8 bases, with 17 bases left between them. CDR1 MDHEN and CDR2 SYDVKM come from the germline V gene. DNA of the CDR3: TGTGCCAGCAGCTCGGTGATCGAGGGAGATTCACCCCTCCACTTT. Its translation is CASSSVIEGDSPLHF.

Only a few counts were recorded for this clone. The chain employs TRBV2 and TRBJ2-7; 7 bases fit TRBD2. Germline CDR1 reads SNHLY; CDR2 reads FYNNEI. V trimming: 5 bases; J trimming: 0 bases; junction bases outside the gene matches: 7. The CDR3 covers 15 residues. CDR3 DNA: TGTGCCAGCAGTCAGACTAGCCGATACTCCTACGAGCAGTACTTC. This translates into CASSQTSRYSYEQYF.

V is TRBV6-5 and J is TRBJ2-3, with TRBD2 as a possible D gene (6 bases). The length of the CDR3 is 13 residues. Germline V lookup: CDR1 MNHEY, CDR2 SVGAGI. The V and J ends lost 6 bases and 3 bases respectively, with 10 bases between them. CDR3 sequence (DNA): TGTGCCAGCAGAAAGGAGGGGACAGATACGCAGTATTTT. Its protein is CASRKEGTDTQYF.

The chain couples TRBV18 to TRBJ1-4; 7 nucleotides agree with TRBD1. V lost 0 bases to trimming and J lost 8 bases; unmatched junction nucleotides: 12. CDR1 is KGHSH, CDR2 LQKENI, per germline. This CDR3 is built from 17 residues. The CDR3 sequence is CASSPPKVGTAAEKLFF. In DNA form, the CDR3 reads TGTGCCAGCTCACCACCTAAGGTCGGGACAGCCGCCGAAAAACTGTTTTTT.

V and J are TRBV6-6 and TRBJ2-7; 11 bases are shared with TRBD1. The CDR3 consists of 16 residues. With V trimmed by 5 bases and J by 2 bases, 8 bases remained unmatched. The V gene's germline CDR1 is MNHNY and CDR2 SVGAGI (reference sequence). DNA of the CDR3: TGTGCCAGCAGTATCCCGGGACAGGGGGTCCCCTACGAGCAGTACTTC. This gives the protein CASSIPGQGVPYEQYF.

The chain has TRBV13 and TRBJ2-7; 8 positions match TRBD2. CDR1 is PRHDT, CDR2 FYEKMQ, per germline (reference sequence). This CDR3 is 18 amino acids long. J gave up 4 bases and V 2 bases, and 16 bases lay outside the gene matches. The CDR3 nucleotides are TGTGCCAGCAGCTTAATAGGAGCGGCGGGAGGAGTTCGGTACGAGCAGTACTTC. It specifies CASSLIGAAGGVRYEQYF.